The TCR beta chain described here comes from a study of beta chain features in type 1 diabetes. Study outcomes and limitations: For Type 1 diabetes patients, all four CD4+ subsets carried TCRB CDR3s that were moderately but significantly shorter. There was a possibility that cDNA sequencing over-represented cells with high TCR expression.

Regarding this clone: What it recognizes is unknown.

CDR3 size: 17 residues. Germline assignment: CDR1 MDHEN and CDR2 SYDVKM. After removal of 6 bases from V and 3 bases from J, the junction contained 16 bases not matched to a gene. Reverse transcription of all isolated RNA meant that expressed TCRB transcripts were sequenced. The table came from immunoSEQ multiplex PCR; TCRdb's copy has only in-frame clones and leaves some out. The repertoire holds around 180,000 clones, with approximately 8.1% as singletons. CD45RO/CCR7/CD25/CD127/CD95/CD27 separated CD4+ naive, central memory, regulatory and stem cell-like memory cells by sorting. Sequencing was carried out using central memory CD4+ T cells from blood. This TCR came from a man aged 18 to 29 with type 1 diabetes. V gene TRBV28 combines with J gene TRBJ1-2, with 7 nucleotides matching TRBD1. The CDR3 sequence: CASSEGGGPLKDYGYTF. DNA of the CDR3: TGTGCCAGCAGCGAAGGAGGGGGCCCACTGAAGGACTATGGCTACACCTTC.